The sequence of this T cell receptor beta chain was determined in a study of blood T cell repertoires in COVID-19. Study-wide context: Samples representing acute and convalescent COVID-19 were sourced from the United States, Italy and Spain.

In the study's own analysis: Reference gene primer amplification yielded estimated nucleated cell counts. Some clones are missing from TCRdb's copy, which holds only in-frame ones; the method was immunoSEQ multiplex PCR. Clone size and the V and J calls come from that table; the DNA yielded D and trimming. Of 110,000 to 150,000 clones listed, around 88% are singletons. The CDR3 consists of 15 residues. Trimming took 3 bases from V and 0 from J; bases not matched to a gene: 2. Germline lookup yields CDR1 SEHNR and CDR2 FQNEAQ (reference sequence). Sequenced input: peripheral blood. V is TRBV7-9 and J is TRBJ2-3, with 8 bases fitting TRBD2. The source is a woman aged 55-75 years with acute or convalescent COVID-19. The CDR3 loop reads CASSFLAGSTDTQYF. CDR3 coding DNA: TGTGCCAGCAGCTTCTTAGCGGGGAGCACAGATACGCAGTATTTT.